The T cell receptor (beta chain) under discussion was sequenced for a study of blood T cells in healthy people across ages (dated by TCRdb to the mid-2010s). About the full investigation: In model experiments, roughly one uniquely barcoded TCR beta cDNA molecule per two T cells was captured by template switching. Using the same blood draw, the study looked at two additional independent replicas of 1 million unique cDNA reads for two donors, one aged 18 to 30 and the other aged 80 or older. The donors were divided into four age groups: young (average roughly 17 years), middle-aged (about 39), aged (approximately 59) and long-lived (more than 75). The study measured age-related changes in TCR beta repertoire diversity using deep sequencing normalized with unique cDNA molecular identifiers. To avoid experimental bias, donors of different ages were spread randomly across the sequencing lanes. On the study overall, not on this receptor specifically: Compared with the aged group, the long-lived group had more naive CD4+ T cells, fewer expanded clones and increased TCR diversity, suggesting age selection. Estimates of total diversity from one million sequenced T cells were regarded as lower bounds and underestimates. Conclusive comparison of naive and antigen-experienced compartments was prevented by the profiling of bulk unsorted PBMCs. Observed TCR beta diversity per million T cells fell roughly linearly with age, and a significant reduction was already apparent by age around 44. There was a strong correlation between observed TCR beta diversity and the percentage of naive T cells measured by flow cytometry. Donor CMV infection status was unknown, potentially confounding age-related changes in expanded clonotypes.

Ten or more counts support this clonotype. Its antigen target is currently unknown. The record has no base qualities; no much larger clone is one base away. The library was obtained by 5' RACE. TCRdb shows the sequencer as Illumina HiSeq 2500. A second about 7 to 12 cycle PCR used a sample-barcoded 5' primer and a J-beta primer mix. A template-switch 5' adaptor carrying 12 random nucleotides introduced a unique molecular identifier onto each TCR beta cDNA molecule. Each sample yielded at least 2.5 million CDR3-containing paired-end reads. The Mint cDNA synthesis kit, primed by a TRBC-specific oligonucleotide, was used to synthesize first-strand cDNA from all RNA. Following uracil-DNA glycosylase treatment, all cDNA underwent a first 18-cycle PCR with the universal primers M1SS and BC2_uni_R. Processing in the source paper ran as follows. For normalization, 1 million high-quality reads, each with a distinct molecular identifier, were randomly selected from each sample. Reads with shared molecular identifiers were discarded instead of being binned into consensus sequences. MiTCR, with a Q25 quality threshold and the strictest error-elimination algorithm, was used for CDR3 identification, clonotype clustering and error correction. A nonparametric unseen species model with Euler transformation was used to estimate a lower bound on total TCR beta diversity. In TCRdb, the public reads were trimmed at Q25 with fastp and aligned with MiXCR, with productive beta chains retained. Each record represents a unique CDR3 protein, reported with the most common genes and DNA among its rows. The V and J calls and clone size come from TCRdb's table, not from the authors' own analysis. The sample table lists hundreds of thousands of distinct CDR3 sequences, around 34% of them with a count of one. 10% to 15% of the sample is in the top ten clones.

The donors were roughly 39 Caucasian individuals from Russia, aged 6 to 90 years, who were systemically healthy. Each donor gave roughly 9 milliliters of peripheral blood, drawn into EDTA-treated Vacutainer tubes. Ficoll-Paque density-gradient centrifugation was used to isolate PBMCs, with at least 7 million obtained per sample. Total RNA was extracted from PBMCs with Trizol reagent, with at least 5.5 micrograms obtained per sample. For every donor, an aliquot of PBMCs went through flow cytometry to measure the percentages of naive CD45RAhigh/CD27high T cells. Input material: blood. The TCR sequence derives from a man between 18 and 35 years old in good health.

The CDR3 has the sequence CSARERPRVLETQYF. The nucleotides are TGCAGTGCTAGAGAGCGGCCGAGGGTCTTAGAGACCCAGTACTTC. The V and J segments used are TRBV20-1 and TRBJ2-5, with a tentative D gene TRBD2 over 5 matching bases. The CDR1 and CDR2 encoded by the germline V gene (reference sequence) are DFQATT and SNEGSKA. Its CDR3 holds 15 amino acids, cysteine through phenylalanine. The entry retains the CDR3 DNA only, 45 bases that are in frame from base 1. V is reduced by 0 bases and J by 4 bases, leaving a spacing of 15 bases between them.